This is a list of T cell receptor beta chains from one sample in a study of shared clonotypes between healthy human individuals. Some clones are missing from TCRdb's copy, which holds only in-frame ones; the method was immunoSEQ multiplex PCR. Of roughly 1.4 million clones listed, 98% were seen once; the top ten hold approximately 0.4%. Sample: naive CD4+ T cells sorted from blood. These receptor sequences come from a man between 25 and 39 years old in good health. The CDR3 runs from the conserved cysteine through the conserved F or W. Fields, in order: V gene, J gene, D gene, CDR3 DNA, CDR3 protein. D genes are given only for firm matches.

>TRBV15|TRBJ2-3|-
TGTGCCACCAGCGCCAGCCGCCCGGGCACAGATACGCAGTATTTT
CATSASRPGTDTQYF
>TRBV19|TRBJ2-2|-
TGTGCCAGTAGTCAAGGGGTCACCGGGGAGCTGTTTTTT
CASSQGVTGELFF
>TRBV6-1|TRBJ2-3|TRBD2
TGTGCCAGCAGCGAGACTAGCGGGAGATCAGATACGCAGTATTTT
CASSETSGRSDTQYF
>TRBV5-1|TRBJ2-5|-
TGCGCCAGCAGCTTGGGGGGGCAGGAAGAGACCCAGTACTTC
CASSLGGQEETQYF
>TRBV28|TRBJ2-7|TRBD1
TGTGCCAGCAGTCCCACTATTGAATCCGGGACAGGGGCCTACGAGCAGTACTTC
CASSPTIESGTGAYEQYF
>TRBV5-4|TRBJ2-1|TRBD1
TGTGCCAGCAGTAGACAGGGGGCCAATGAGCAGTTCTTC
CASSRQGANEQFF
>TRBV29-1|TRBJ2-2|-
TGCAGCGTGACCGGAGGGGGCACCGGGGAGCTGTTTTTT
CSVTGGGTGELFF
>TRBV5-8|TRBJ1-5|-
TGTGCCAGCAGCTTGGCACATAGCAATCAGCCCCAGCATTTT
CASSLAHSNQPQHF
>TRBV2|TRBJ2-1|-
TGTGCCAGCAGTGATCGGGCAGGGCCGAACAATGAGCAGTTCTTC
CASSDRAGPNNEQFF
>TRBV7-2|TRBJ2-7|TRBD2
TGTGCCAGCAGCTTAGGGACTAGCGTTCGCGAGCAGTACTTC
CASSLGTSVREQYF
>TRBV7-9|TRBJ2-7|TRBD1
TGTGCCAGCAGCCCGGGGACAGTCTCCTACGAGCAGTACTTC
CASSPGTVSYEQYF
>TRBV28|TRBJ2-7|-
TGTGCCAGCAGTGAAGGGGTTGGGCAGTACTTC
CASSEGVGQYF
>TRBV28|TRBJ2-7|-
TGTGCCAGCAGTTTACCTGACGGGGCGGCATACGAGCAGTACTTC
CASSLPDGAAYEQYF